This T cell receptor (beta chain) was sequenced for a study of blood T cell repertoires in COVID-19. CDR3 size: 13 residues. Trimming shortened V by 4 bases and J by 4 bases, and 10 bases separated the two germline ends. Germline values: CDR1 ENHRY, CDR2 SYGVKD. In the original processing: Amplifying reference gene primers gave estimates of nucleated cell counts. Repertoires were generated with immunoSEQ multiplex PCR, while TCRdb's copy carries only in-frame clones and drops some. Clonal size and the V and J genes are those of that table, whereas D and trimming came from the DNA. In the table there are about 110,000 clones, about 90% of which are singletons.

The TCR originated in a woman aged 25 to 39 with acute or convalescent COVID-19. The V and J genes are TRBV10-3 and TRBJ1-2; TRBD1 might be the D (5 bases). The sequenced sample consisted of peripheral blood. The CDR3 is CAISGEGPYGYTF. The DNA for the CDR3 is TGTGCCATCAGTGGGGAGGGGCCCTATGGCTACACCTTC.